The 8 T cell receptor beta chains below were found in one sample sequenced in a study of T cells in women clearing cervical HPV infection. Clones were read by immunoSEQ multiplex PCR, and TCRdb kept only the in-frame ones, dropping some. The specimen's table records under 50,000 clones. The sequenced sample was blood buffy coat. The receptors stem from a woman between 18 and 75 years old with a cervical HPV16 infection that either progressed to CIN3+ or cleared (not recorded which).

As regards this clone: One end of the junction is discordant with germline, which a read error may explain. The sequenced fragment ends 3 residues before the CDR3 boundary, so the rest is inferred from the germline J gene. The chain has TRBV5-4 and TRBJ2-1; 14 bases are shared with TRBD2. Germline V CDR1 and CDR2: SGHNT, YYREEE (reference sequence). The CDR3 is 15 amino acids. The CDR3 sequence is CASGLGLAGDNEQFF. Partial CDR3 DNA: TGTGCCAGCGGCTTGGGACTAGCGGGAGACAATGAG. The entire variable domain, with the rest obtained from reference TRBV5-4 and TRBJ2-1, is as follows: ETGVTQSPTHLIKTRGQQVTLRCSSQSGHNTVSWYQQALGQGPQFIFQYYREEENGRGNFPPRFSGLQFPNYSSELNVNALELDDSALYLCASGLGLAGDNEQFFGPGTRLTVL.

On this clone itself: The missing CDR3 end, 3 residues past where the read stops, is filled in from the germline J gene. The chain combines TRBV19 with TRBJ2-7; the D gene is possibly TRBD1 (6 bases). The CDR3 is 17 amino acids. The V end lost 5 bases, the J end lost 1 base, and 21 bases lay between the germline ends. Germline V gene data show CDR1 as LNHDA and CDR2 as SQIVND (reference sequence). CDR3 DNA, as far as it was read: TGTGCCAGTAGTCACACAGGCAGGGGCCAAAATTCCTACGAG. Its translation is CASSHTGRGQNSYE. The entire CDR3 reads CASSHTGRGQNSYEQYF.

The CDR3 loop is CAWGTDQFNSGANVLFF. CDR3 DNA (partial): TGTGCCTGGGGGACAGACCAGTTTAACTCTGGGGCCAACGTG. The V and J genes are TRBV30 and TRBJ2-2; the match to TRBD1 covers 7 bases. The read ends 3 residues before the CDR3 terminus; that terminus is restored from the germline J gene. The CDR3 runs to 17 residues. The germline gives CDR1 GTSNPN, CDR2 SVGIG (reference sequence).

Comment on this clone: The sequence runs out 3 residues before the end of the CDR3; the remainder is reconstructed from the germline J gene. The rearrangement joins TRBV19 to TRBJ1-4; 7 bases are a match to TRBD1. With 11 bases clipped from V and 0 bases from J, the junction kept 9 bases outside the gene matches. Per germline, CDR1 LNHDA and CDR2 SQIVND (reference sequence). The CDR3 loop spans 15 amino acids. The CDR3 reads CAVQGIEATNEKLFF. The covered CDR3 bases are TGTGCCGTACAGGGGATAGAGGCAACTAATGAAAAA.

In regard to this clone: The read ends 3 residues before the CDR3 terminus; that terminus is restored from the germline J gene. The gene calls are TRBV20-1 and TRBJ2-7, with a weak D call TRBD1 (6 bases). Deletions cut 5 bases from V and 0 bases from J, with 20 bases between. This CDR3 is 16 amino acids long. The germline gives CDR1 DFQATT, CDR2 SNEGSKA (reference sequence). The DNA read from the CDR3 is TGCAGTGCTGCTGACAGGCCGTGGGCATCCTCCTACGAG. Protein product: CSAADRPWASSYE. The entire CDR3 protein reads CSAADRPWASSYEQYF.

About this clone: Sequencing ends 3 residues short of the CDR3 end; the germline J gene provides the rest. This chain links TRBV2 with TRBJ2-4, with a weak D call TRBD1 (6 bases). The CDR3 has 15 residues. In germline, CDR1 is SNHLY, CDR2 FYNNEI. CDR3 sequence: CASSAQGQGRYGQYF. Incomplete CDR3 DNA: TGTGCCAGCAGTGCTCAGGGGCAGGGGCGTTATGGT.

Note on this clone: The CDR3 end falls 3 residues outside the read, so it is completed with the germline J gene. The rearrangement links TRBV30 to TRBJ1-2, with D tentatively TRBD1 (6 bases). This CDR3 comprises 14 residues. From germline, CDR1 is GTSNPN and CDR2 SVGIG (reference sequence). Partial CDR3 DNA: TGTGCCTGGGGGGGGGCGGTAATCACAGATACC. This sequence encodes CAWGGAVITDT. The full CDR3 protein is CAWGGAVITDTYTF.

The part of the CDR3 DNA that was read is TGTGCCAGCAGCTCGCGGTGGACAGGGCATCAGCCG. This translates into CASSSRWTGHQP. The whole CDR3 is CASSSRWTGHQPQYF. The chain joins TRBV7-2 to TRBJ2-3, with 8 bases fitting TRBD1. The read ends 3 residues before the CDR3 terminus; that terminus is restored from the germline J gene. The CDR3 is 15 residues long. CDR1 and CDR2 from the germline V gene are SGHTA and FQGNSA.